This is a list of T cell receptor beta chains from one sample in a study of identical twins. TCRdb fed the 5' RACE reads into MiXCR, producing one record per CDR3 protein. This table has 1,800,000 or so distinct CDR3 sequences, around 33% appearing once. The sequenced material came from cord blood. These receptors originate from a newborn girl in good health. Each CDR3 is given with its conserved first and last residue. A D gene is named only where the DNA matches it firmly. Rows may omit the clone size; those that give it use once, few, many or a size class.

clone size,J gene,D gene,V gene,CDR3 protein,CDR3 DNA
.,TRBJ2-7,TRBD2,TRBV5-5,CASSWSGLAGYNEQYF,TGTGCCAGCAGCTGGTCGGGACTAGCGGGTTACAATGAGCAGTACTTC
few,TRBJ2-5,TRBD2,TRBV10-1,CASRYPSGEETQYF,TGCGCCAGCAGGTACCCTAGCGGGGAAGAGACCCAGTACTTC
few,TRBJ2-1,.,TRBV10-1,CASSDRDGYNEQFF,TGCGCCAGCAGTGACCGGGACGGATACAATGAGCAGTTCTTC
.,TRBJ2-7,.,TRBV4-1,CASSQEPRLSYEQYF,TGCGCCAGCAGCCAAGAACCCCGACTATCCTACGAGCAGTACTTC
few,TRBJ2-1,TRBD2,TRBV3-1,CASSPNRVGTSGTNEQFF,TGTGCCAGCAGCCCGAATCGTGTAGGGACTAGCGGGACCAATGAGCAGTTCTTC
.,TRBJ1-2,TRBD1,TRBV7-6,CASKLGTDPNYGYTF,TGTGCCTCCAAATTAGGGACAGACCCTAACTATGGCTACACCTTC
few,TRBJ2-1,.,TRBV3-1,CASSQLGYHNEQFF,TGTGCCAGCAGCCAACTTGGGTACCACAATGAGCAGTTCTTC
.,TRBJ2-4,TRBD1,TRBV27,CASSSTQGSGEQYF,TGTGCCAGCAGTTCTACACAGGGGTCGGGTGAGCAGTACTTC
many,TRBJ2-7,.,TRBV3-1,CASTSASYEQYF,TGTGCCAGCACCTCCGCCTCCTACGAGCAGTACTTC
few,TRBJ1-2,TRBD1,TRBV5-6,CASSSPTGSGYTF,TGTGCCAGCAGCTCGCCGACAGGGAGTGGCTACACCTTC
.,TRBJ2-1,TRBD1,TRBV12-3/TRBV12-4,CASSSPRGTGSCNEQFF,TGTGCCAGCAGTTCCCCTAGGGGGACAGGGTCCTGCAATGAGCAGTTCTTC
.,TRBJ2-1,TRBD1,TRBV7-8,CASSLTGTGNYNEQFF,TGTGCCAGCAGCTTAACCGGGACAGGGAACTACAATGAGCAGTTCTTC
.,TRBJ1-1,.,TRBV5-4,CASALGPLMNTEAFF,TGTGCCAGCGCACTCGGACCGTTGATGAACACTGAAGCTTTCTTT
.,TRBJ2-3,.,TRBV6-5,CASSYSPTGGTQYF,TGTGCCAGCAGTTACTCACCTACCGGAGGTACGCAGTATTTT
.,TRBJ1-5,TRBD1,TRBV27,CASSLGGTGLQPQHF,TGTGCCAGCAGTTTAGGGGGGACAGGGCTTCAGCCCCAGCATTTT
few,TRBJ2-7,.,TRBV9,CASSVPPRLGIYEQYF,TGTGCCAGCAGCGTTCCCCCGAGACTAGGTATCTACGAGCAGTACTTC
.,TRBJ2-1,TRBD1,TRBV27,CAARTGGSYNEQFF,TGTGCCGCCCGGACAGGGGGCTCGTACAATGAGCAGTTCTTC
many,TRBJ2-5,.,TRBV10-3,CAISGDRQETQYF,TGTGCCATCAGTGGTGACAGGCAAGAGACCCAGTACTTC
.,TRBJ1-1,TRBD1,TRBV9,CASSGGTVGPFEAFF,TGTGCCAGCAGCGGAGGGACAGTCGGCCCCTTTGAAGCTTTCTTT
.,TRBJ2-3,.,TRBV7-8,CASSLKRELFPDTQYF,TGTGCCAGCAGCTTAAAACGGGAGCTCTTCCCAGATACGCAGTATTTT
once,TRBJ2-7,.,TRBV6-5,CASSYWSGGFPYEQYF,TGTGCCAGCAGTTACTGGTCTGGAGGCTTCCCCTACGAGCAGTACTTC
.,TRBJ2-7,.,TRBV27,CASSPPSGVPYNEQYF,TGTGCCAGCAGTCCCCCATCGGGAGTGCCCTACAACGAGCAGTACTTC
.,TRBJ2-3,.,TRBV19,CASYFGADTQYF,TGTGCCAGTTATTTTGGAGCAGATACGCAGTATTTT
.,TRBJ1-5,TRBD1,TRBV20-1,CSARKDRGVSNQPQHF,TGCAGTGCTCGAAAAGACAGGGGAGTAAGCAATCAGCCCCAGCATTTT
few,TRBJ2-7,.,TRBV3-1,CASSHFSGGLPYEQYF,TGTGCCAGCAGCCATTTCTCCGGGGGACTCCCCTACGAGCAGTACTTC
few,TRBJ1-1,.,TRBV20-1,CSAPFAPGTEAFF,TGCAGTGCTCCTTTCGCCCCGGGGACTGAAGCTTTCTTT
.,TRBJ2-7,.,TRBV20-1,CSARDWGRPFYEQYF,TGCAGTGCTAGAGATTGGGGACGACCCTTCTACGAGCAGTACTTC
.,TRBJ2-2,TRBD1,TRBV5-1,CASPPPDRAGELFF,TGCGCCAGCCCTCCCCCGGACAGGGCCGGGGAGCTGTTTTTT
few,TRBJ2-7,.,TRBV9,CASSVVAFTYEQYF,TGTGCCAGCAGCGTAGTGGCGTTCACCTACGAGCAGTACTTC
.,TRBJ2-5,TRBD1,TRBV7-2,CASSLWTDRGTQYF,TGTGCCAGCAGCTTATGGACGGACAGGGGGACCCAGTACTTC
many,TRBJ2-3,TRBD2,TRBV9,CASSVAGGGDTQYF,TGTGCCAGCAGCGTAGCGGGAGGAGGAGATACGCAGTATTTT
.,TRBJ2-1,TRBD2,TRBV2,CASNHPSGSSYNEQFF,TGTGCCAGCAACCACCCTAGCGGGAGCTCCTACAATGAGCAGTTCTTC
.,TRBJ2-3,TRBD2,TRBV20-1,CSAPAGGNTDTQYF,TGCAGTGCCCCAGCGGGAGGTAACACAGATACGCAGTATTTT
few,TRBJ2-1,.,TRBV29-1,CNSRGDRGTYNEQFF,TGCAACTCCAGAGGAGATCGGGGGACTTACAATGAGCAGTTCTTC
few,TRBJ1-2,.,TRBV20-1,CSARPGTINYGYTF,TGCAGTGCTAGACCCGGGACGATTAACTATGGCTACACCTTC
.,TRBJ2-7,TRBD2,TRBV7-9,CASSLVGPGLAGGLLYF,TGTGCCAGCAGCTTAGTGGGACCGGGACTAGCGGGAGGGCTGCTGTACTTC
many,TRBJ2-7,TRBD1,TRBV13,CASSPRTGLNEQYF,TGTGCCAGCAGCCCCCGGACAGGGTTGAACGAGCAGTACTTC
.,TRBJ2-2,TRBD2,TRBV4-2,CASSQEPAGGYTGELFF,TGTGCCAGCAGCCAAGAGCCCGCGGGGGGGTACACCGGGGAGCTGTTTTTT
few,TRBJ2-5,.,TRBV20-1,CSARPRYQETQYF,TGCAGTGCCCGCCCTCGGTACCAAGAGACCCAGTACTTC
.,TRBJ1-2,.,TRBV20-1,CSARPERDYGYTF,TGCAGTGCTAGACCTGAGCGGGACTATGGCTACACCTTC